The clone carrying this T cell receptor (beta chain) was seen at least ten times. Its matching antigen is unknown. This sample is part of a study of T cells in Graves' hyperthyroidism and ophthalmopathy. Study-level information: Peripheral blood was drawn at first diagnosis, prior to all treatment.

General study points: Model output signaled ophthalmopathy a median approximately 6 months ahead of onset.

CDR3 length: 17 residues. Germline CDR1 SGHTA, CDR2 FQGNSA. V lost 0 bases to trimming and J lost 0 bases; unmatched junction nucleotides: 4. RNA transcripts provided the source from which TCR beta CDR3 regions were amplified. The HTBI primer set was used in a first-round RT-PCR of the TCR CDR3. MiXCR, run by TCRdb on the multiplex PCR reads, gives a single entry per CDR3 protein. The sample gives about 520,000 distinct CDR3 sequences, approximately 25% of which show up once; approximately 11% is in the top ten. Diagnostic decisions used clinical symptoms, serum thyroxine and TRAb, thyroid ultrasound and orbital computed tomography.

The receptor was derived from a woman aged 25-40 years with Graves' ophthalmopathy. Specimen: blood. The chain couples TRBV7-2 to TRBJ2-7; 11 bases line up with TRBD1. This chain's CDR3 is CASSLAGTGGSSYEQYF. The CDR3 bases are TGTGCCAGCAGCTTAGCGGGGACAGGGGGGAGCTCCTACGAGCAGTACTTC.